The rows below give T cell receptor beta chains drawn from one sample of a study of OX40 agonist ivuxolimab in advanced cancers. Here immunoSEQ multiplex PCR was the method, and the copy in TCRdb shows in-frame clones only, minus some. The table has about 50,000 clones, approximately 90% seen once. This material consisted of CD4+ or CD8+ T cells sorted from blood, taken in a trial of the OX40 agonist ivuxolimab. These TCRs come from an adult with an advanced solid tumor such as melanoma, head and neck, liver or kidney cancer. Both conserved end residues are part of each CDR3. A D gene is named only where the DNA matches it firmly. Only part of the rows carry a size: once, few, many, or a class if the clone is expanded.

TRBV6-5	-	TRBJ1-2	-	TGTGCCAGCAGTTACTCCGGCTATTATGGCTACACCTTC	CASSYSGYYGYTF
TRBV27	few	TRBJ1-1	-	TGTGCCAGCAGTCCCAGCTTGTCGACTGAAGCTTTCTTT	CASSPSLSTEAFF
TRBV9	-	TRBJ1-1	TRBD1	TGTGCCAGCAGCGACGACAGGGGCATGAACACTGAAGCTTTCTTT	CASSDDRGMNTEAFF
TRBV18	-	TRBJ1-1	-	TGTGCCAGCTCACCCCAGGGATGGGAAGCTTTCTTT	CASSPQGWEAFF
TRBV7-6	-	TRBJ2-7	-	TGTGCCAGCAGCTTGAATGCGGGGCTGGAGCAGTACTTC	CASSLNAGLEQYF
TRBV28	-	TRBJ1-5	-	TGTGCCAGCAGTATCAACAATCAGCCCCAGCATTTT	CASSINNQPQHF
TRBV9	-	TRBJ2-1	-	TGTGCCAGCAGCGTATTTGGCAGGGCAGGGCCCGTAGGGTCCCTTAATGAGCAGTTCTTC	CASSVFGRAGPVGSLNEQFF
TRBV11-2	-	TRBJ2-7	-	TGTGCCAGCAGCTTAGATTCGGACGCCTACGAGCAGTACTTC	CASSLDSDAYEQYF
TRBV28	-	TRBJ2-5	TRBD1	TGTGCCAGCAGCGACCTAGACAGGGTACAAGAGACCCAGTACTTC	CASSDLDRVQETQYF
TRBV7-9	-	TRBJ1-2	-	TGTGCCAGCAGCTTATTAGGTTCCAACTATGGCTACACCTTC	CASSLLGSNYGYTF
TRBV28	-	TRBJ1-4	-	TGTGCCAGCAGTTTAGTTTGGGCAACTAATGAAAAACTGTTTTTT	CASSLVWATNEKLFF
TRBV5-4	-	TRBJ1-2	-	TGTGCCAGCAGCCCCTCCAAGGGGCGGACCGAGTACTATGGCTACACCTTC	CASSPSKGRTEYYGYTF
TRBV7-7	-	TRBJ2-2	-	TGTGCCAGCAGCATGGACGGGCCCGGGGAGCTGTTTTTT	CASSMDGPGELFF
TRBV28	few	TRBJ1-1	TRBD1	TGTGCCAGCAGTTTGAGGGGGCAAACTGAAGCTTTCTTT	CASSLRGQTEAFF
TRBV7-9	-	TRBJ1-2	-	TGTGCCAGCAGCTTAGTCCCTGAGGGGGGAGGTAACTATGGCTACACCTTC	CASSLVPEGGGNYGYTF
TRBV27	-	TRBJ1-5	-	TGTGCCAGCAGCCAAATGAATCATCAGCCCCAGCATTTT	CASSQMNHQPQHF
TRBV28	-	TRBJ2-5	-	TGTGCCAGCAGTTTGGGGCAGGGGCAAGAGACCCAGTACTTC	CASSLGQGQETQYF
TRBV10-2	once	TRBJ1-6	TRBD1	TGCGCCAGCACGGGGGACAGGGGTTCCCTCCACTTT	CASTGDRGSLHF
TRBV7-8	once	TRBJ1-3	-	TGTGCCAGCAGCTTAGGACAGGCCCCCTCTGGAAACACCATATATTTT	CASSLGQAPSGNTIYF
TRBV11-2	-	TRBJ1-3	-	TGTGCCAGTTTGGTTGGAAACACCATATATTTT	CASLVGNTIYF
TRBV27	-	TRBJ2-1	-	TGTGCCAGCAGTTTGCCCAGCGGCAATGAGCAGTTCTTC	CASSLPSGNEQFF
TRBV2	-	TRBJ2-3	TRBD2	TGTGCCAGCCAGACCCTAGCGGGGGGGCGGGATACGCAGTATTTT	CASQTLAGGRDTQYF
TRBV7-9	-	TRBJ2-6	-	TGTGCCAGCCTATCTGGGGACCTCAGCACCAACGTCCTGACTTTC	CASLSGDLSTNVLTF
TRBV5-4	-	TRBJ1-2	TRBD1	TGTGCCAGCAGACACGATGAAGGGGGCCGAGTTGGCTACACCTTC	CASRHDEGGRVGYTF
TRBV15	few	TRBJ1-2	-	TGTGCCACCAGCAGAGATCAGGAATTTGTGGCGGAGCATGGCTACACCTTC	CATSRDQEFVAEHGYTF
TRBV5-1	once	TRBJ1-4	TRBD1	TGCGCCAGCAGCTTGGCCGAGGGGGCTTTAACTAATGAAAAACTGTTTTTT	CASSLAEGALTNEKLFF
TRBV28	-	TRBJ2-1	TRBD2	TGTGCCAGCAGTTCCTCTTTCAGGACTAGCGGGAGTTCCTACAATGAGCAGTTCTTC	CASSSSFRTSGSSYNEQFF
TRBV7-6	-	TRBJ2-1	-	TGTGCCAGCAGCTTAGCCGGTAGGAGTAGTGAGCAGTTCTTC	CASSLAGRSSEQFF
TRBV13	-	TRBJ1-1	-	TGTGCCAGCAGCTTAGGACTGGGAGGGAACACTGAAGCTTTCTTT	CASSLGLGGNTEAFF
TRBV7-8	-	TRBJ1-5	TRBD1	TGTGCCAGCAGCTTAGCACCGGGACAGGGATCTTATAGCAATCAGCCCCAGCATTTT	CASSLAPGQGSYSNQPQHF
TRBV5-5	-	TRBJ1-1	-	TGTGCCAGCAGCTTGGTTGGCGCAGAAAACACTGAAGCTTTCTTT	CASSLVGAENTEAFF
TRBV9	-	TRBJ1-1	-	TGTGCCAGCAGCGAAGGGGGTGCCACTGAAGCTTTCTTT	CASSEGGATEAFF
TRBV4-1	-	TRBJ1-5	-	TGCGCCAGCAGCCGTTTCCTCGGGGCTAATCAGCCCCAGCATTTT	CASSRFLGANQPQHF